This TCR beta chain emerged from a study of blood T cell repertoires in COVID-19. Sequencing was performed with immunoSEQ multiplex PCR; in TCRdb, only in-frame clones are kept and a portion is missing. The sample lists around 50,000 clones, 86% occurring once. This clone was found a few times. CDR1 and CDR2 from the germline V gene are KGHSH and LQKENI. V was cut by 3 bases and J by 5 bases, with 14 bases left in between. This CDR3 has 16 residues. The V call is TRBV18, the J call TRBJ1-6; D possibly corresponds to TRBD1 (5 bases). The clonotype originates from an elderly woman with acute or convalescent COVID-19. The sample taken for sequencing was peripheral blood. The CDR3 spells CASSPFGQFNNSPLHF. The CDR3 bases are TGTGCCAGCTCACCCTTCGGACAATTTAATAATTCACCCCTCCACTTT.